This T cell receptor (beta chain) was captured by sequencing in a study of cytomegalovirus exposure and HLA in healthy donors (dated by TCRdb to about 2017). Regarding the research as a whole: An earlier analysis of approximately 640 of the donors reported about 290 Gb of sequence data and around 120 million unique TCR beta sequences from about 179 million T cells. An early release that covered approximately 600 HLA-typed donors contained 250 to 350 gigabases of sequencing data and 70 million to 100 million unique TCR sequences. Among the approximately 420 genotyped donors, about 83% belonged to the genetic ancestry cluster associated with self-reported Caucasian donors. The aim of the study was to test whether cataloging public T cell receptors could identify signatures of past pathogen exposure. The study used immunosequencing to profile the T cell repertoires of 666 subjects and linked those repertoires to cytomegalovirus serostatus. Along with the approximately 700-subject first cohort, a separate validation cohort of roughly 110 different subjects was used. To predict cytomegalovirus infection status, the study brought together high-throughput TCR immunosequencing, statistical association of individual TCRs with disease status, and machine learning. To study patterns of TCR occurrence, a later analysis re-analyzed previously published TCR beta repertoires from around 660 donors and added high-resolution HLA genotyping. In the later analysis, no new phenotypic data were used to find candidate immune exposures; instead, reliance was placed on TCR beta sequences and their occurrence across donors. In an earlier analysis of around 540 of the donors, high-throughput TCR beta sequencing was used to judge whether each TCR beta V gene segment behaved as functional or pseudogenic. Donor age, sex, ethnicity and CMV serostatus were compiled together with the repertoire data. A later genetic analysis used genome-wide SNP genotypes for about 60% of the roughly 700 donors, treating that subset as a discovery cohort. All discovery cohort repertoires had been generated using a single sequencing platform. HLA typing included class I and class II loci at four-digit resolution. Typing coverage differed by locus: A, B, C, DRB1 and DQB1 were typed in about 629-640 donors, DQA1 in about 560, DPA1 in approximately 610, and DPB1 in about 450. Several DR-DQ haplotypes were treated as single units for association and clustering because of strong linkage in the cohort. Across approximately 420 genotyped donors of the cohort, an average of about 240,000 unique TCR beta nucleotide sequences per donor were sequenced, and roughly 18% of those sequences were non-productive. What the research found in general, with its limitations: Because HLA typing was missing for some donors at each locus, association tests included only the typed subset. The earlier analysis of about 600 of the donors excluded about 16 rarely observed V segments, including chromosome 9 orphons, because counts were too low. Linkage disequilibrium might explain the correlated functional status among segregating V segments, but an unknown experimental factor could not be excluded. V-gene and J-gene trimming of TCR beta chains was associated with a missense DCLRE1C variant in a later genetic analysis, and the association was replicated in an independent cohort. A further reported finding was that TCR beta sequences accurately predicted the HLA-A and HLA-B alleles for most subjects in the first cohort. In a later analysis, HLA-associated TCR beta chains were found to be more clonally expanded and to have lower generation probabilities than equally common non-associated chains. The cohort was sequenced for TCR beta chains only, and without alpha or paired-chain data the features that could be detected were limited. Immune exposure information for the cohort was limited to CMV serostatus. A total of around 150 TCR beta chains were listed by the study as associated with cytomegalovirus. In vitro tests confirmed that a few of the cytomegalovirus-associated TCR beta chains recognize cytomegalovirus antigens. Some IMGT-functional V segments, including TRBV6-2 and TRBV6-3, could not be distinguished by the 87-base-pair reads and were therefore excluded. According to a later analysis, parvovirus B19, influenza, CMV and Epstein-Barr virus appeared linked to several top co-occurrence clusters. Broadly in line with IMGT annotations, most TCR beta V segments showed up in productive rearrangements about 87% or about 30% of the time in an earlier analysis of approximately 640 of the donors. According to the authors, the approach could potentially be generalized to other disease states and immunological phenotypes. In a later analysis, the rate of TCR association differed among HLA loci, with DRB1 alleles having the most associated TCRs and HLA-C alleles having the fewest. The presence/absence analyses assumed that sequencing depth was roughly uniform across donors, and that assumption may not be true. According to a later analysis, most CMV-associated TCR beta chains appeared to be HLA-restricted, and the HLA associations seemed to be driven largely by CMV exposure. In both the original and validation cohorts, the classifier was reported to diagnose cytomegalovirus status with high specificity and sensitivity. A group of highly shared sequence variants was considered likely to be a technical artifact of the sequencing pipeline. Compared with the 666-donor mean, donors in an Asian-associated ancestry cluster had fewer N-insertions in productive TCRs, according to a later genetic analysis. Most TCR sequences were seen in very few donors, while some public TCRs were found in many individuals. A later analysis associated roughly 17,000 TCR beta sequences with specific HLA alleles at a false discovery rate of 0.05. Assigning TCR associations to individual alleles was difficult when HLA alleles, especially DR and DQ, strongly co-occurred.

Library construction relied on the immunoSEQ multiplex PCR assay. For the multiplex PCR, a mixture combining 60 forward primers for TCR Vbeta segments and 13 reverse primers for TCR Jbeta segments was used. The CDR3 region of rearranged TCR beta genes was amplified from genomic DNA with a multiplex PCR assay. On the Illumina HiSeq System, the amplified TCR beta libraries were sequenced as 87-base-pair reads. As for how the authors treated the data: A later analysis counted approximately 84 million unique TCR beta chains across the 550 to 750 repertoires, and around 9.9 million of these chains were shared by at least two donors. To remove PCR and sequencing errors, raw reads were error-corrected and collapsed into unique sequences using a nearest-neighbor algorithm that merged closely related sequences. CDR3 sequences were aligned to IMGT reference sequences to assign V, D and J gene segments. Each retained sequence needed at least a six-nucleotide match to both a V gene segment and a J gene segment. A rearrangement counted as productive if the CDR3 had no stop codons and remained in frame with V and J, and every other rearrangement counted as non-productive. CDR3 was defined by IMGT convention, running from the second conserved V-encoded cysteine to the conserved J-encoded phenylalanine. The earlier analysis of about 620 of the donors excluded sequences that lacked an unambiguous match to a single V gene segment. In an earlier analysis of some 590 of the donors, a V segment was called functional when productive rearrangements were above 56.7%, and segregating when the standard deviation between donors exceeded 5%. To diagnose cytomegalovirus status from the catalog of TCR beta chain sequences, a statistical classification framework was built. V and J gene assignment, in a later analysis, came from comparing TCR nucleotide sequences with IMGT/GENE-DB human TR gene sequences. In a later analysis, CDR3 sequences and most-parsimonious VDJ recombination scenarios were assigned using the TCRdist pipeline. A later analysis defined each TCR beta chain by its CDR3 amino acid sequence plus V-gene family, and excluded reads lacking a unique V-gene family. To address suspected cross-contamination and a sequencing artifact, a later analysis removed 592 highly shared, low-generation-probability nucleotide sequences. A later analysis calculated a clonal expansion index for each public chain from normalized within-repertoire ranks of inferred template counts. In a later analysis, generation probabilities were computed with a VDJ recombination model fitted to out-of-frame rearrangements, and the resulting probabilities were checked against IGoR. In a later analysis, TCR-TCR, TCR-HLA and TCR-CMV co-occurrence was scored with hypergeometric tests, and a repertoire-size bias correction was applied to TCR pairs. To estimate false discovery rates, a later analysis permuted the HLA or CMV assignments 20 times. In a later analysis, co-occurring TCRs were grouped with DBSCAN, and TCRdist sequence similarity was added when clustering was performed within HLA-allele-positive subsets. Co-occurrence clustering excluded repertoires with fewer than 30,000 or more than 120,000 public chains, plus five with anomalous nucleotide sharing. What TCRdb holds here is the immuneACCESS table cut down to in-frame rearrangements. Part of the clones is not present; checked against another copy, under half of the missing clones reflect an unresolved V gene, and the others are unexplained. For V, J and clone size, that table is used; D and trimming come from the DNA. Counted in this sample were some 190,000 clones; around 82% of them appeared once. The ten top clones hold approximately 2% of the sample.

CDR1 is given as SGHRS and CDR2 as YFSETQ, both from the germline V gene. The germline ends are 7 bases apart after V is trimmed by 7 bases and J by 0 bases. The CDR3, cysteine through phenylalanine, is 13 amino acids long. The DNA shown is the 39-base CDR3, in frame from base 1. The cohort was made up of under 800 healthy bone marrow donors. At the time of sampling, every cohort member was nominally healthy, though immune exposures that went unrecorded were likely present. The donor tested CMV seronegative and was one of the 352 seronegative cohort members. A peripheral blood sample was provided by each donor, and peripheral blood mononuclear cells were used for TCR beta sequencing. The Qiagen DNeasy Blood Extraction Kit was used to extract genomic DNA from the blood cell samples. Worth noting for this clone: Its antigen target is currently unknown. The record has no base qualities; no much larger clone is one base away.

The chain uses TRBV5-1 and TRBJ1-4; a tentative D call is TRBD1 (6 bases match). Input material: PBMCs. The receptor's source is a man between 18 and 29 years old in good health and CMV-seronegative. The DNA sequence reads TGCGCCAGCCACAGGGCAACTAATGAAAAACTGTTTTTT. The encoded protein is CASHRATNEKLFF.